This TCR beta chain was sequenced for a study of blood T cell repertoires in COVID-19. The V gene's germline CDR1 is KGHSH and CDR2 LQKENI. The CDR3 loop spans 13 amino acids. V lost 2 bases and J lost 7; bases outside the gene matches: 3. The table came from immunoSEQ multiplex PCR; TCRdb's copy has only in-frame clones and leaves some out. Of about 230,000 clones listed, about 85% are singletons. This chain links TRBV18 with TRBJ1-2, with 8 positions matching TRBD1. The source is a man aged 30 to 39 who had recovered from COVID-19. Sequencing was performed on PBMCs or T cells enriched from blood (not recorded which). The CDR3 sequence is CASSPNRGTGYTF. In DNA, the CDR3 is TGTGCCAGCTCACCAAACAGGGGGACTGGCTACACCTTC.